This note documents a single T cell receptor (beta chain) sequence. The antigen is unknown. The sample holds other DNA sequences that translate to the same CDR3. The repertoire was sequenced with immunoSEQ multiplex PCR; TCRdb's copy has only in-frame clones and lacks some. The data show more than 85,000 clones, 80% to 95% seen once. This sample is part of a study of siplizumab effects on memory and regulatory T cells. General observations from the study: Alloreactive sequences that could be traced to unstimulated CD4+ memory cells showed a significant reduction under siplizumab.

Sequenced: CD4+ T cells sorted from blood. This receptor was taken from a human donor in good health.

CDR3 DNA: TGCGCCAGCAGCCAAGGGACAGGGGGCTCTGGGGCCAACGTCCTGACTTTC. Its protein is CASSQGTGGSGANVLTF. The gene calls are TRBV4-1 and TRBJ2-6, with 10 nucleotides matching TRBD1. Germline V gives CDR1 MGHRA, CDR2 YSYEKL. Trimming cost V 1 base and J 0 bases; bases outside gene matches: 0. CDR3 length equals 17 residues.